This T cell receptor (beta chain) was captured by sequencing in a study of control samples from healthy donors and cancer patients. The table came from immunoSEQ multiplex PCR; TCRdb's copy has only in-frame clones and leaves some out. The top ten hold approximately 0.7% of the sample, which has about 160,000 clones, more than 85% seen once. This CDR3 has 13 residues. CDR1 MNHEY and CDR2 SMNVEV come from the germline V gene (reference sequence). Trimming left V 11 bases short and J 4 bases short, with 17 bases between. The sequenced sample consisted of blood. This chain connects TRBV27 to TRBJ1-1; tentatively, D is TRBD1 (6 bases). The clonotype comes from a woman aged 30 to 39 in good health. Written as DNA, the CDR3 is TGTGCCTCTAGGGCGGGGGGCGGCACTGAAGCTTTCTTT. Amino acid sequence: CASRAGGGTEAFF.